Listed below are T cell receptor beta chains from one sample, sequenced in a study of identifying expanded T cells in peripheral blood. The method was immunoSEQ multiplex PCR; TCRdb's version includes in-frame clones alone and lacks a portion of them. The sample has roughly 75,000 clones; under 90% are singletons. What was sequenced was blood. The receptor source for this set is a person between 18 and 75 years old in good health. CDR3s include the opening cysteine and the closing phenylalanine or tryptophan. A row's size may be missing; if present it is once, few, many or a size class.

CASSPQGGETEAFF,-,TRBJ1-1,TRBV9,14
CASSQESGRRGTDTEAFF,-,TRBJ1-1,TRBV4-1,18
CASSLGSQSSYEQYF,-,TRBJ2-7,TRBV5-4,15
CASGRTATNTGELFF,-,TRBJ2-2,TRBV9,15
CSVEDLHPTGIIGNTIYF,-,TRBJ1-3,TRBV29-1,18
CASSFVGEADTQYF,-,TRBJ2-3,TRBV5-6,14
CASRQQGANTEAFF,few,TRBJ1-1,TRBV6-5,14
CASTLAGAYNEQFF,-,TRBJ2-1,TRBV2,14
CASSLGSGASYEQYF,-,TRBJ2-7,TRBV7-2,15
CASSPSGQLQETQYF,-,TRBJ2-5,TRBV5-4,15
CASSLVEELFF,-,TRBJ2-2,TRBV7-2,11
CASSRDGTNTGELFF,once,TRBJ2-2,TRBV9,15
CASSRPGDHTDTQYF,-,TRBJ2-3,TRBV4-1,15
CASSSGQQAGYTF,-,TRBJ1-2,TRBV11-2,13
CASRNSGTGGSDTQYF,-,TRBJ2-3,TRBV5-1,16
CASSSPSGRASETQYF,-,TRBJ2-5,TRBV6-5,16
CASSLEVAGLRETQYF,-,TRBJ2-5,TRBV5-4,16
CASSLAPANEKLFF,-,TRBJ1-4,TRBV5-5,14
CASSLRLAGGPRDIQYF,once,TRBJ2-4,TRBV27,17
CASSQDLATDTQYF,-,TRBJ2-3,TRBV4-3,14
CASSQRNSPLHF,-,TRBJ1-6,TRBV19,12
CASSSRSGGGAVGEQYF,-,TRBJ2-7,TRBV9,17
CASSSSRGGGKETQYF,-,TRBJ2-5,TRBV5-4,16
CSRSNTDTQYF,-,TRBJ2-3,TRBV20-1,11
CASSLGTGWDSGNTIYF,-,TRBJ1-3,TRBV11-2,17
CASSLGGGSNTGELFF,-,TRBJ2-2,TRBV11-3,16
CASSPRQGRGTDTQYF,-,TRBJ2-3,TRBV28,16
CASSLRLEDEQFF,-,TRBJ2-1,TRBV5-1,13
CASSELRGEQFF,-,TRBJ2-1,TRBV2,12
CASSQVAGTGAIYGYTF,-,TRBJ1-2,TRBV4-1,17
CASSSTSGTTYEQYF,-,TRBJ2-7,TRBV7-8,15